Listed below are T cell receptor beta chains from one sample, sequenced in a study of T-cell memory formation after mild COVID-19. Each CDR3 protein gets one entry after TCRdb re-called the 5' RACE reads with MiXCR. The sample records more than 250,000 distinct CDR3 sequences, 16% being singletons. Material: PBMCs or a T cell subset sorted from them (not recorded which). The receptors derive from a young man who had mild COVID-19 (a few samples of this study predate the infection). Cell type and time point are not known. Each CDR3 is given with its conserved first and last residue. The D gene is left open where the match is weak. Size is stated for part of the rows, as once, few or many counts, or as a class when the clone is expanded.

cdr3_nt cdr3_aa j_call v_call clone_size d_call
TGTGCCAGCAGCCAAAGACTAGCGGAGTACTTC CASSQRLAEYF TRBJ2-7 TRBV11-2 - TRBD2
TGTGCCAGCAGACAAACCGGGTCGTACTACGAGCAGTACTTC CASRQTGSYYEQYF TRBJ2-7 TRBV6-6 - -
TGTGCCAGCAGTGACCCCGGCTCATACAATGAGCAGTTCTTC CASSDPGSYNEQFF TRBJ2-1 TRBV6-1 many -
TGTGCCAGCAGTTGGGGCGGATACTATGGCTACACCTTC CASSWGGYYGYTF TRBJ1-2 TRBV12-3/TRBV12-4 - -
TGCGCCAGCAGCCCCTCGGGGTGGTACACAGATACGCAGTATTTT CASSPSGWYTDTQYF TRBJ2-3 TRBV4-3 few -
TGCAGCGTTTACGAGGGGAGAGGCACAGATACGCAGTATTTT CSVYEGRGTDTQYF TRBJ2-3 TRBV29-1 few -
TGCAGTGCTAGCGGGGAGTATTACGGGACAGATACGCAGTATTTT CSASGEYYGTDTQYF TRBJ2-3 TRBV20-1 many -
TGTGCCAGCAGCTTATGGGGACTTTACAATGAGCAGTTCTTC CASSLWGLYNEQFF TRBJ2-1 TRBV7-2 few -
TGTGCCAGCAGTGATCCCCAGGGGAGCCAGCCCCAGCATTTT CASSDPQGSQPQHF TRBJ1-5 TRBV2 few -
TGTGCCAGCGGGACTAGCGACTACGAGCAGTACTTC CASGTSDYEQYF TRBJ2-7 TRBV2 many TRBD2
TGCAGTGCCGTCGCGGACAGGGGCGGCACAGATACGCAGTATTTT CSAVADRGGTDTQYF TRBJ2-3 TRBV20-1 many TRBD1
TGTGCCAGCAGCTTAGACCCGCGGGGGGCATGGCAAGAGACCCAGTACTTC CASSLDPRGAWQETQYF TRBJ2-5 TRBV7-2 few TRBD2
TGTGCCAGCAGTTTAGGGGGGCGGATAGGAAAACTGTTTTTT CASSLGGRIGKLFF TRBJ1-4 TRBV12-3/TRBV12-4 - -
TGCGCCAGCACACAGGGGGCTGGAGATCAGCCCCAGCATTTT CASTQGAGDQPQHF TRBJ1-5 TRBV23-1 - TRBD1
TGTGCCAGCCGAGGAAACACCATATATTTT CASRGNTIYF TRBJ1-3 TRBV28 few -
TGCGCCAGCAGCCAAGAGGCGGGAGCGGTATACAATGAGCAGTTCTTC CASSQEAGAVYNEQFF TRBJ2-1 TRBV4-1 - TRBD2
TGTGCCAGCAGTCCGGGACAGGGGTCTTCCGAGCAGTACTTC CASSPGQGSSEQYF TRBJ2-7 TRBV6-6 few TRBD1
TGTGCCAGCACCCGGGACAGAGGGTTAGATACGCAGTATTTT CASTRDRGLDTQYF TRBJ2-3 TRBV7-8 - TRBD1